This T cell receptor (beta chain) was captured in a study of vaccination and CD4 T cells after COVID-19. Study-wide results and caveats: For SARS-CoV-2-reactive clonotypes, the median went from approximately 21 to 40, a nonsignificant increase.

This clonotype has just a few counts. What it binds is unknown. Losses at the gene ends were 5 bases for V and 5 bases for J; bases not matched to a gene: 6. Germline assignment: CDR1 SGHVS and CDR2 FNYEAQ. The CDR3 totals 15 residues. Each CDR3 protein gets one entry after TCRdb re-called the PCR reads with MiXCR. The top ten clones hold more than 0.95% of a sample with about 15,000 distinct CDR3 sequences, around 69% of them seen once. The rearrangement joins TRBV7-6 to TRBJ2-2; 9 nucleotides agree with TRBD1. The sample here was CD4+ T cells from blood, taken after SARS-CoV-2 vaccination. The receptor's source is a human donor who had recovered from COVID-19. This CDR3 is CASSPGQGRTGELFF. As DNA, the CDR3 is TGTGCCAGCAGCCCCGGACAGGGGAGGACCGGGGAGCTGTTTTTT.